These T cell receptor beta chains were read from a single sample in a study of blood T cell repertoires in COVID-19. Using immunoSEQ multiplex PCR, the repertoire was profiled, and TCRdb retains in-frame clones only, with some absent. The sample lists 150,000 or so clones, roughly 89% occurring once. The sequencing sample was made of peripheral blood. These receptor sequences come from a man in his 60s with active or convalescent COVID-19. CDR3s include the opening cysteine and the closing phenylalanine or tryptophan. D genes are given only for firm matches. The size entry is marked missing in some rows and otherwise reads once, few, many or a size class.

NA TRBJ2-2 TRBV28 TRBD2 TGTGCCAGCATCGGGAGGCCCTCTTACCGGGAGCTGTTTTTT CASIGRPSYRELFF
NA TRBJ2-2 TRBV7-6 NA TGTGCCAGCACCATACAGTTAACCGGGGAGCTGTTTTTT CASTIQLTGELFF
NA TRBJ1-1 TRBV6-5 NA TGTGCCACCGCGTCGGACACTGAAGCTTTCTTT CATASDTEAFF
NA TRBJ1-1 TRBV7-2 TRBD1 TGTGCCAGCAGCCTGGGACAGGGGCGGAGAGCTTTCTTT CASSLGQGRRAFF
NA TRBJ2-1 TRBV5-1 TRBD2 TGCGCCAGCAGCTCCAGCGGGAGCTCCTACAATGAGCAGTTCTTC CASSSSGSSYNEQFF
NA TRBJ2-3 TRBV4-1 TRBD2 TGCGCCAGCAGCCAAGAGGGGTATTCTAGCGGGAGAACGCAGTATTTT CASSQEGYSSGRTQYF
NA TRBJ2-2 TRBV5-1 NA TGCGCCAGCAGCTGGGGGCCTACCCCCACCGGGGAGCTGTTTTTT CASSWGPTPTGELFF
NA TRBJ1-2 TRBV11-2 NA TGTGCCAGCAGCTTCGGACAAGTCACAGGGCATGGCTACACCTTC CASSFGQVTGHGYTF
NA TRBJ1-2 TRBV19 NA TGTGCCAGTAGAGACTTATCGGAAATTTGGTATGGCTACACCTTC CASRDLSEIWYGYTF
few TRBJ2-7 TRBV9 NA TGTGCCAGCAGCGTAGGATCTCTAAACTGGGAGCAGTACTTC CASSVGSLNWEQYF
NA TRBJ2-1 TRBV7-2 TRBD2 TGTGCCAGCAGCTTCGGGCGGGGGGACTACAATGAGCAGTTCTTC CASSFGRGDYNEQFF
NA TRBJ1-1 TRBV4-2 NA TGTGCCAGCAGCCCCCTACAGTACACTGAAGCTTTCTTT CASSPLQYTEAFF
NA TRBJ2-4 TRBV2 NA TGTGCCAGCAGTGACGCTCGACTAGCCAAAAACATTCAGTACTTC CASSDARLAKNIQYF
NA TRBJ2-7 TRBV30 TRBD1 TGTGCCTGGAGTATCGGGGACAGGGACGAGCAGTACTTC CAWSIGDRDEQYF
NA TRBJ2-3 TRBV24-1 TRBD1 TGTGCCATCGCCGGGACAGGGGGCACAGATACGCAGTATTTT CAIAGTGGTDTQYF